The entry below describes one T cell receptor (beta chain). One end of the junction varies from germline; a read error may be responsible. The sample is drawn from a study of type 1 and type 2 diabetes patients. This CDR3 contains 15 residues. CDR1 is SGHVS and CDR2 is FQNEAQ in the germline V gene. PCR was run on genomic DNA. Multiplex PCR with 30 forward and 13 reverse primers amplified the TCR beta CDR3. TCRdb called the multiplex PCR reads again in MiXCR, with one record for every CDR3 protein. The sample holds approximately 260,000 distinct CDR3 sequences, around 47% seen once. The clonotype was recovered from a man between 18 and 35 years old with type 2 diabetes. This sequence joins TRBV7-8 and TRBJ2-4; maybe TRBD1 (6 bases). The sequencing sample was made of peripheral blood mononuclear cells (PBMCs). The CDR3 coding sequence is TGTGCCAGCTGCTTAGCAGGGGAGGCCAAAAACATTCAGTACTTC. Encoded protein: CASCLAGEAKNIQYF.